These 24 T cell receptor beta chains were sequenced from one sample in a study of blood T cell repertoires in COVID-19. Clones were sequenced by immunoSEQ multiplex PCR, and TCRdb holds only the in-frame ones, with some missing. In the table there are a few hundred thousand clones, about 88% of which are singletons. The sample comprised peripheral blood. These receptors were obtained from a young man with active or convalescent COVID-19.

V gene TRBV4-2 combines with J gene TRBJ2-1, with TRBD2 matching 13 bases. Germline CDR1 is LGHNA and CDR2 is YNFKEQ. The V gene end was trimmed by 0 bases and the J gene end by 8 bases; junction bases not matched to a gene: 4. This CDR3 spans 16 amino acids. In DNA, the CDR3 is TGTGCCAGCAGCCAAGACGGACTAGCGGGAGTGTATGAGCAGTTCTTC. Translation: CASSQDGLAGVYEQFF.

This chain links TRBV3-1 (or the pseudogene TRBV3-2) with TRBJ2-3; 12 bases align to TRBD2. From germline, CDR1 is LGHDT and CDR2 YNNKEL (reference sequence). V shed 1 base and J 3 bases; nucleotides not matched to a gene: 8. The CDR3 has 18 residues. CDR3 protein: CASSQGQTSGSWTDTQYF. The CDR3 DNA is TGTGCCAGCAGCCAAGGCCAGACTAGCGGGAGTTGGACAGATACGCAGTATTTT.

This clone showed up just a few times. The CDR3 nucleotides read TGTGCTAGTGGTTTGACTAGCGGCACAGATACGCAGTATTTT. It translates to CASGLTSGTDTQYF. The chain joins TRBV12-5 to TRBJ2-3; 7 bases fit TRBD2. CDR1 and CDR2 (germline): LGHNT, FRNRAP. With V trimmed by 2 bases and J by 1 base, 0 bases remained unmatched. CDR3 length equals 14 residues. Full variable domain (outside the CDR3, taken from reference TRBV12-5 and TRBJ2-3): DARVTQTPRHKVTEMGQEVTMRCQPILGHNTVFWYRQTMMQGLELLAYFRNRAPLDDSGMPKDRFSAEMPDATLATLKIQPSEPRDSAVYFCASGLTSGTDTQYFGPGTRLTVL.

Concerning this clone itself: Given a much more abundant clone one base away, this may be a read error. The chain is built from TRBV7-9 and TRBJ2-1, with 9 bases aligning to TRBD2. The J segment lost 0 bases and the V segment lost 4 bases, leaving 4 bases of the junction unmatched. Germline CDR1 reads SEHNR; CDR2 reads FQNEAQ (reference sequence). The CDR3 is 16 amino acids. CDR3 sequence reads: CASSSLAGSSYNEQFF. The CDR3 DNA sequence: TGTGCCAGCAGCTCGCTAGCGGGGAGCTCCTACAATGAGCAGTTCTTC.

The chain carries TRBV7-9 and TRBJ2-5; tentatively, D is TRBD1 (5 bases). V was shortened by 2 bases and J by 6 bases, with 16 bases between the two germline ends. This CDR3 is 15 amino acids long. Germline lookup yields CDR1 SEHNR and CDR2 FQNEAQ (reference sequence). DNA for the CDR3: TGTGCCAGCAGCTTAAATAGGGGCGCCCCGAAGACCCAGTACTTC. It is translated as CASSLNRGAPKTQYF.

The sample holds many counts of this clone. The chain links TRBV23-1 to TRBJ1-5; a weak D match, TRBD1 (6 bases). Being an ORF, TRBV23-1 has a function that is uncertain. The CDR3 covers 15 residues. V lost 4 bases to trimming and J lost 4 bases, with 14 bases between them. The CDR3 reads CASSLVQGLNQPQHF. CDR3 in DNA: TGCGCCAGCAGTCTCGTACAGGGTCTTAATCAGCCCCAGCATTTT.

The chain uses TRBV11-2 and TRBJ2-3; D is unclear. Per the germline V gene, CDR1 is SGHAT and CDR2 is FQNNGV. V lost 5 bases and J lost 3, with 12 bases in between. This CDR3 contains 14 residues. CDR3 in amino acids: CASSRPMRTDTQYF. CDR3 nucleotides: TGTGCCAGCAGCCGCCCGATGAGGACAGATACGCAGTATTTT.

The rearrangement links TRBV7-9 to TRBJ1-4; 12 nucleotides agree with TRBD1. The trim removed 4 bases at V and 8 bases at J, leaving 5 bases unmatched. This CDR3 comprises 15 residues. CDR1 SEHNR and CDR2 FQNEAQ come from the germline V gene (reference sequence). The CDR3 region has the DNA TGTGCCAGCAGCTGGGACAGGGGGCGAGAGGAAAAACTGTTTTTT. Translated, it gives CASSWDRGREEKLFF.

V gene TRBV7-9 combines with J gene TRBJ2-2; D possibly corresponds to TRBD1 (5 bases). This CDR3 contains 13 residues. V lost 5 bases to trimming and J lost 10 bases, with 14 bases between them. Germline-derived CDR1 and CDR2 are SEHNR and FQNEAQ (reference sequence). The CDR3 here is CASSKSGFPELFF. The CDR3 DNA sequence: TGTGCCAGCAGCAAATCAGGGTTTCCGGAGCTGTTTTTT.

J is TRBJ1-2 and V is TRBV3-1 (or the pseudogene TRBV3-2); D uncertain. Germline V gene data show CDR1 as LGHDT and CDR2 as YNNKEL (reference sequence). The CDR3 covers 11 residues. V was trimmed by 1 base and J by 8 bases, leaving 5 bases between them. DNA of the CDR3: TGTGCCAGCAGCCAAGGAGAAGGCTACACCTTC. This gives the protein CASSQGEGYTF.

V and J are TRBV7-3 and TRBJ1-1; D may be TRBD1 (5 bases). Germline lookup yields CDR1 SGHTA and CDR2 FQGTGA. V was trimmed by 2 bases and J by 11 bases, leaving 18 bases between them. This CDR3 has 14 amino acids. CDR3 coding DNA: TGTGCCAGCAGCTTACAATCAGGGCAGGCAGGCGCTTTCTTT. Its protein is CASSLQSGQAGAFF.

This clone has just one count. CDR3 in amino acids: CASSSVAGVDTGELFF. CDR3 in DNA: TGTGCCAGCAGCTCCGTAGCGGGAGTCGACACCGGGGAGCTGTTTTTT. This chain joins TRBV7-3 and TRBJ2-2, with TRBD2 identical over 9 bases. CDR3 length equals 16 residues. The germline V gene has CDR1 SGHTA and CDR2 FQGTGA. The J segment lost 3 bases and the V segment lost 4 bases, leaving 6 bases of the junction unmatched.

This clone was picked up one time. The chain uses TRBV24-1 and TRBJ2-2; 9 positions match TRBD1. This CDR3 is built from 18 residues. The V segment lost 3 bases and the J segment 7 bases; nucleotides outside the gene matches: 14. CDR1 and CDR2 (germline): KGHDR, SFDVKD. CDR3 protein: CATSDAGRDRVSIGELFF. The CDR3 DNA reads TGTGCCACCAGTGATGCCGGCCGGGACAGGGTTTCAATCGGGGAGCTGTTTTTT.

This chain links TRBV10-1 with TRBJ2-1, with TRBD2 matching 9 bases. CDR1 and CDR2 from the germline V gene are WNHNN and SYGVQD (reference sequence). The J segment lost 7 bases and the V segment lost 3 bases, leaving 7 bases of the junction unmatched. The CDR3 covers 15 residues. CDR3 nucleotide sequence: TGCGCCAGCAGTGACGGTGCGGGGGGGTTAAATGAGCAGTTCTTC. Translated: CASSDGAGGLNEQFF.

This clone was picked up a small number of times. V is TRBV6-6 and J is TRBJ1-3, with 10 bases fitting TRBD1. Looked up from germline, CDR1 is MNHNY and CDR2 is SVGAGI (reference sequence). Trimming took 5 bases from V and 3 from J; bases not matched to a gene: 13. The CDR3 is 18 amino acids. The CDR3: CASSPAPGQGLFGNTIYF. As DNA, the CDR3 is TGTGCCAGCAGTCCCGCTCCGGGACAGGGGCTTTTTGGAAACACCATATATTTT.

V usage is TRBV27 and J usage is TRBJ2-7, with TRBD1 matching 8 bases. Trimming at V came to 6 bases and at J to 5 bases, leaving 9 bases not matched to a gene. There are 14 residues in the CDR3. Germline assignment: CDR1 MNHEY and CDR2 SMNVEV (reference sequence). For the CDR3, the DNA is TGTGCCAGCAGACGGGGACAGGAACCTAACGAGCAGTACTTC. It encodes CASRRGQEPNEQYF.

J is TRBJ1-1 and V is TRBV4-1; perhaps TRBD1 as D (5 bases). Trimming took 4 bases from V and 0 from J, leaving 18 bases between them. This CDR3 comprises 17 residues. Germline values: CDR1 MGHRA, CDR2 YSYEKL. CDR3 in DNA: TGCGCCAGCAGCCCTCACCCCGCAGGGCGAATGAACACTGAAGCTTTCTTT. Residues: CASSPHPAGRMNTEAFF.

The CDR3 DNA is TGTGCCAGCAGCCAGACAGGGTTGGAGCTGTTTTTT. It codes for CASSQTGLELFF. The chain links TRBV4-2 to TRBJ2-2; 7 bases match TRBD1. Germline CDR1 reads LGHNA; CDR2 reads YNFKEQ. There are 12 residues in the CDR3. V trimming: 3 bases; J trimming: 10 bases; junction bases outside the gene matches: 2.

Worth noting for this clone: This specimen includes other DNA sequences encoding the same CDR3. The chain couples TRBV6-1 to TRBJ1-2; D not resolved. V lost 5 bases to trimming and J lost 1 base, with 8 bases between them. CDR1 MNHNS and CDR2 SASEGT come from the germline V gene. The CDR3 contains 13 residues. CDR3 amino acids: CASSPGVNYGYTF. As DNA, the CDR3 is TGTGCCAGCAGTCCCGGGGTTAACTATGGCTACACCTTC.

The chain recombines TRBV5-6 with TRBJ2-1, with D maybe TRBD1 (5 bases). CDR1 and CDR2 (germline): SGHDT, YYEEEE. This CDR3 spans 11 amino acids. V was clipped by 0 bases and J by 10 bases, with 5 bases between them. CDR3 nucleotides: TGTGCCAGCAGCTTGGGACAGGAGCAGTTCTTC. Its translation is CASSLGQEQFF.

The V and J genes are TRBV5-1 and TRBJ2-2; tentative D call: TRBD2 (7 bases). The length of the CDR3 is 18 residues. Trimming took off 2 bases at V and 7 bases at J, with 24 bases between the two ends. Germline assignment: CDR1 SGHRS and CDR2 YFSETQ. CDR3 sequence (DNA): TGCGCCAGCAGCTTCTTGCCGGGGGGCTCCGGGCTTGGCGGGGAGCTGTTTTTT. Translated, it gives CASSFLPGGSGLGGELFF. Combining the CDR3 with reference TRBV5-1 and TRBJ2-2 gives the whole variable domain KAGVTQTPRYLIKTRGQQVTLSCSPISGHRSVSWYQQTPGQGLQFLFEYFSETQRNKGNFPGRFSGRQFSNSRSEMNVSTLELGDSALYLCASSFLPGGSGLGGELFFGEGSRLTVL.

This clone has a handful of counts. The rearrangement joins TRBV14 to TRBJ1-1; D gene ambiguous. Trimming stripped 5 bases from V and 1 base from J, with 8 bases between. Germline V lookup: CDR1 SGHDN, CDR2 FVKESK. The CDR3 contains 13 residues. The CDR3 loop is CASSWGANTEAFF. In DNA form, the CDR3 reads TGTGCCAGCAGCTGGGGAGCGAACACTGAAGCTTTCTTT.

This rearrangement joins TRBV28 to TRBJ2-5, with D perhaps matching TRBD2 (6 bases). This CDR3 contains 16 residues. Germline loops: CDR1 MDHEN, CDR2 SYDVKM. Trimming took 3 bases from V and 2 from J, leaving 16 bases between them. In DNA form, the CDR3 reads TGTGCCAGCAGTTTTAACATGCCGGGAGCTCAAGAGACCCAGTACTTC. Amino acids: CASSFNMPGAQETQYF.

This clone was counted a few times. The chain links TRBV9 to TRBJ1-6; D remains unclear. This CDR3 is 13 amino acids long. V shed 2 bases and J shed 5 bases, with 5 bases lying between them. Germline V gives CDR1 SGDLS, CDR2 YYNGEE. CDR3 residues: CASSVGDNSPLHF. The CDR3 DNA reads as TGTGCCAGCAGCGTCGGGGATAATTCACCCCTCCACTTT.